This entry is about one T cell receptor (beta chain). Its antigen is currently unknown. The germline CDR1 and CDR2 sequences are SGHVS and FQNEAQ. J gave up 8 bases and V 1 base, and 11 bases lay outside the gene matches. The CDR3 consists of 15 residues. Clinical symptoms, serum thyroxine, TRAb, thyroid ultrasound and orbital computed tomography determined diagnosis. Someone took the PBMCs out of more than 8.5 ml of fresh peripheral blood. Investigators amplified TCR beta CDR3 regions from RNA transcripts. HTBI-primed RT-PCR formed the first round, and a multiplex PCR formed the second. TCRdb redid the calling of the multiplex PCR reads with MiXCR, one entry per CDR3 protein. The profile shows around 660,000 distinct CDR3 sequences, under 50% of them singletons. The data derive from a study of Graves' ophthalmopathy and Graves' hyperthyroidism. Overall study findings and caveats: Also, most clonotypes expanded in the thyroid above 0.001 frequency appeared in blood. The model flagged ophthalmopathy progression at approximately 66% sensitivity and 72% to 75% specificity.

The rearrangement links TRBV7-8 to TRBJ2-7, with TRBD2 matching 7 bases. Source material: peripheral blood. This receptor was identified in an adult man with Graves' ophthalmopathy. CDR3 sequence (DNA): TGTGCCAGCAGCTTAGTGGCTAGCGGAGAGAGGAAGCAGTACTTC. This translates into CASSLVASGERKQYF.